A single sample gave rise to the 17 T cell receptor beta chains below, sequenced in a study of shared clonotypes between healthy human individuals. Clones were read by immunoSEQ multiplex PCR, and TCRdb kept only the in-frame ones, dropping some. This repertoire shows about 470,000 clones, 70% to 80% found once; its top ten account for less than 15%. Specimen: PBMCs. The receptors were gathered from a woman aged 40-49 years in good health. Some clones in this sample may be carry-over from other donors' samples.

This rearrangement joins TRBV7-8 to TRBJ1-2; perhaps TRBD1 as D (6 bases). Germline CDR1 and CDR2: SGHVS and FQNEAQ. The CDR3 runs 13 residues. V lost 7 bases, J lost 7 bases, and 16 bases lay in between. The CDR3 sequence: CASTTGYDSGYTF. The CDR3 DNA is TGTGCCAGCACCACAGGGTACGATTCTGGCTACACCTTC.

The chain links TRBV11-2 to TRBJ2-4, with D unclear. Trimming took off 5 bases at V and 6 bases at J, with 5 bases between the two ends. Germline CDR1 and CDR2: SGHAT and FQNNGV. This CDR3 has 11 residues. In nucleotides, the CDR3 is TGTGCCAGCAGCCGAATAAACATTCAGTACTTC. Protein sequence: CASSRINIQYF.

The chain combines TRBV5-1 with TRBJ2-4, with a weak D call TRBD1 (5 bases). Germline lookup yields CDR1 SGHRS and CDR2 YFSETQ. The CDR3 sequence is 15 residues long. V lost 4 bases and J 10 bases, leaving 21 bases between the germline ends. The CDR3 nucleotides are TGCGCCAGCAGCCCAGACAGCGATCGCATAGGGATTCAGTACTTC. Protein product: CASSPDSDRIGIQYF.

The chain links TRBV19 to TRBJ2-2, with 7 bases matching TRBD2. CDR1 is LNHDA and CDR2 is SQIVND in the germline V gene (reference sequence). CDR3 size: 14 residues. With V trimmed by 7 bases and J by 6 bases, 8 bases remained unmatched. For the CDR3, the DNA is TGTGCCAGTACAGGACTAGATTTTTCCGGGGAGCTGTTTTTT. This codes for CASTGLDFSGELFF.

The J gene is TRBJ2-2, the V gene TRBV15; 14 bases agree with TRBD2. Germline V gene data show CDR1 as LNHNV and CDR2 as YYDKDF (reference sequence). V dropped 3 bases and J dropped 6; count of bases not matched to a gene: 0. This CDR3 has 15 amino acids. The CDR3 nucleotides read TGTGCCACCAGCAGGACTAGCGGGAGGGCCGGGGAGCTGTTTTTT. It specifies CATSRTSGRAGELFF.

V usage is TRBV29-1 and J usage is TRBJ2-7; the D gene could be TRBD1 or TRBD2 (6 bases each). V was shortened by 3 bases and J by 7 bases, with 13 bases between the two germline ends. Germline-derived CDR1 and CDR2 are SQVTM and ANQGSEA. The length of the CDR3 is 12 residues. The CDR3: CSVERGAGEQYF. The CDR3 DNA is TGCAGCGTTGAGAGGGGGGCTGGGGAGCAGTACTTC.

This clone was seen only once. V usage is TRBV2 and J usage is TRBJ2-1; either TRBD1 or TRBD2 may supply D (7 bases each). V lost 5 bases and J 1 base, leaving 15 bases between the germline ends. Per the germline V gene, CDR1 is SNHLY and CDR2 is FYNNEI. There are 16 residues in the CDR3. The DNA for the CDR3 is TGTGCCAGCAGTCCCGACAGGGAGGGGTCCTACAATGAGCAGTTCTTC. Translation: CASSPDREGSYNEQFF.

V gene TRBV13 combines with J gene TRBJ2-7; D unresolved. Germline V gives CDR1 PRHDT, CDR2 FYEKMQ (reference sequence). The CDR3 runs 14 residues. Trimming shortened V by 2 bases and J by 2 bases, and 10 bases separated the two germline ends. This CDR3 is CASSLTAAAYEQYF. CDR3 in DNA: TGTGCCAGCAGCTTAACGGCGGCCGCCTACGAGCAGTACTTC.

The V gene is TRBV5-8, the J gene TRBJ2-7, with D possibly TRBD1 on 6 matching bases. CDR3 length: 14 residues. Looked up from germline, CDR1 is SGHTS and CDR2 is YDEGEE. V lost 3 bases to trimming and J lost 2 bases, with 12 bases between them. CDR3: CASSYQQGPYEQYF. The CDR3 DNA follows: TGTGCCAGCAGCTATCAGCAGGGGCCCTACGAGCAGTACTTC.

The chain links TRBV5-1 to TRBJ2-1; 13 bases line up with TRBD2. CDR1 is SGHRS and CDR2 is YFSETQ in the germline V gene. This CDR3 comprises 18 residues. J was trimmed by 7 bases and V by 0 bases; bases with no gene match: 10. CDR3 amino acids: CASSLGRSGLAGVNEQFF. Written as DNA, the CDR3 is TGCGCCAGCAGCTTGGGCCGGTCTGGACTAGCGGGAGTAAATGAGCAGTTCTTC.

The genes are TRBV19 and TRBJ2-1; 7 nucleotides match TRBD2. V lost 6 bases to trimming and J lost 8 bases; unmatched junction nucleotides: 19. CDR3 length: 17 residues. Germline assignment: CDR1 LNHDA and CDR2 SQIVND (reference sequence). The CDR3 protein is CASRTTPETSMSHEQFF. In DNA form, the CDR3 reads TGTGCCAGTAGGACCACCCCGGAGACTAGCATGTCTCATGAGCAGTTCTTC.

This sequence joins TRBV7-9 and TRBJ2-5; D ambiguous. V was pared by 1 base and J by 5 bases, with 8 bases between. The CDR3 sequence is 13 residues long. From germline, CDR1 is SEHNR and CDR2 FQNEAQ (reference sequence). CDR3 protein: CASSLGNWETQYF. CDR3 nucleotides: TGTGCCAGCAGCTTAGGGAATTGGGAGACCCAGTACTTC.

The chain employs TRBV18 and TRBJ2-7; D is perhaps TRBD1 (6 bases). The CDR3 loop spans 15 amino acids. Trimming cost V 1 base and J 5 bases, with 15 bases left between them. Germline V lookup: CDR1 KGHSH, CDR2 LQKENI. CDR3 sequence (DNA): TGTGCCAGCTCACCACTCGAGGGGGTTCGGGACGAGCAGTACTTC. It specifies CASSPLEGVRDEQYF.

The genes are TRBV18 and TRBJ2-7; D unresolved. The CDR3 length is 13 residues. V lost 0 bases and J 3 bases, leaving 6 bases between the germline ends. The germline V gene has CDR1 KGHSH and CDR2 LQKENI. The CDR3 sequence is CASSPPSLYEQYF. The CDR3 DNA reads as TGTGCCAGCTCACCACCGTCGCTCTACGAGCAGTACTTC.

The J gene is TRBJ2-3, the V gene TRBV29-1; 15 nucleotides match TRBD2. After removal of 1 base from V and 1 base from J, the junction contained 6 bases not matched to a gene. The CDR3 runs to 18 residues. Germline CDR1 reads SQVTM; CDR2 reads ANQGSEA. The CDR3 bases are TGCAGCGTTGAAGGGGGACTAGCGGGAGGTTTGGGCACAGATACGCAGTATTTT. It is translated as CSVEGGLAGGLGTDTQYF.

The chain is built from TRBV28 and TRBJ2-1; the match to TRBD1 covers 10 bases. Trimming removed 5 bases from V and 3 bases from J; junction bases left unmatched: 7. CDR1 and CDR2 (germline): MDHEN, SYDVKM. The CDR3 is made up of 16 amino acids. CDR3 loop: CASSGRQGAIYNEQFF. The CDR3 DNA sequence: TGTGCCAGCAGTGGACGACAGGGGGCTATCTACAATGAGCAGTTCTTC.

The rearrangement joins TRBV27 to TRBJ2-7, with a tentative D call TRBD2 (6 bases). Per the germline V gene, CDR1 is MNHEY and CDR2 is SMNVEV (reference sequence). CDR3 length equals 14 residues. V shed 4 bases and J shed 7 bases, with 17 bases lying between them. CDR3: CASSSRDHGGEQYF. The CDR3 nucleotides read TGTGCCAGCAGTTCCCGGGACCACGGGGGAGAGCAGTACTTC.